Many counts were recorded for the clone carrying this T cell receptor (beta chain). Its antigen is undetermined. This record comes from a study of T cell repertoires in cytomegalovirus infection. Study-wide context: It was the public TCR beta signatures that indicated both CMV infection and matching HLA type. Study results and limitations: The study found HLA-C-restricted CMV-specific TCR beta clonotypes dominating the ex vivo response. Carriers of CMV plus the relevant HLA were identified by cumulative public TCR beta family frequency.

TCRdb called the reads again in MiXCR, with one record for every CDR3 protein. The sample contains hundreds of thousands of distinct CDR3 sequences, roughly 35% of which appear only once. The CDR3 sequence is 12 residues long. The junction had 1 base not matched to a gene; V was cut back by 6 bases and J by 6 bases. Sample: PBMCs. This clonotype was obtained from a human donor in good health (CMV status not recorded). Some clones in this sample may be carry-over from other donors' samples. The V and J genes are TRBV12-3 or TRBV12-4 and TRBJ1-2; 10 bases line up with TRBD1. This CDR3 reads CASRTGGDGYTF. The DNA for the CDR3 is TGTGCCAGCAGGACAGGGGGCGATGGCTACACCTTC.